This T cell receptor (beta chain) was found in a study of vaccination and CD4 T cells after COVID-19. Study-level information: The authors exposed cells to overlapping spike peptides derived from SARS-CoV-2, HCoV-NL63, HCoV-OC43 and HCoV-229E.

This clonotype was picked up a small number of times. Its cognate antigen is unknown. After removal of 1 base from V and 3 bases from J, the junction contained 5 bases not matched to a gene. This CDR3 is built from 15 residues. Germline V gene data show CDR1 as SGHAT and CDR2 as FQNNGV. Treatment noted: roughly 11-day PBMC culture with coronavirus spike peptide pools or control peptides (ViraFEST assay). Using peptide pools, antigen-specific T cells were expanded in ViraFEST before TCRs were sequenced. The Oncomine TCR Beta short-read assay was applied to DNA of cultured CD4+ T cells. MiXCR was run by TCRdb on the PCR reads, yielding one entry per CDR3 protein. The sample carries over 8,000 distinct CDR3 sequences, about 23% recorded once.

The sequence derives from a human donor who received a COVID-19 vaccine. The genes are TRBV11-2 and TRBJ2-7, with 8 nucleotides matching TRBD2. The material sequenced was CD4+ T cells from blood, cultured in vitro, taken before SARS-CoV-2 vaccination. CDR3 DNA: TGTGCCAGCAGCTTAGTCGGGGGGGCCATCTACGAGCAGTACTTC. As protein: CASSLVGGAIYEQYF.